These T cell receptor beta chains were read from a single sample in a study of lymphopenia after photon versus proton radiotherapy. Produced via immunoSEQ multiplex PCR; TCRdb's table is partial and in-frame only. The table lists 20,000 to 25,000 clones, nearly 95% of them singletons. The sequenced sample was peripheral blood, obtained from a patient treated with proton-based radiotherapy. The receptors here all came from a woman between 65 and 79 years old with pancreatic cancer. Some clones in this sample may be carry-over from other donors' samples. The CDR3 runs from the conserved cysteine through the conserved F or W. Each record gives: D gene, J gene, V gene, clone size, CDR3 DNA, CDR3 protein. The D gene is left open where the match is weak. Clone size is stated in some rows and not others, as once, few, many or a class when expanded.

NA TRBJ2-5 TRBV14 NA TGTGCCAGCAGCCAAGGAAACCAAGAGACCCAGTACTTC CASSQGNQETQYF
NA TRBJ2-7 TRBV10-2 NA TGCGCCAGCAGTGAGTTTAGCTCCTACGAGCAGTACTTC CASSEFSSYEQYF
NA TRBJ2-3 TRBV5-1 NA TGCGCCAGCAGCCCGGACCGGACGGGCACAGATACGCAGTATTTT CASSPDRTGTDTQYF
TRBD1 TRBJ2-7 TRBV30 NA TGTGCCTGGGAGAAGACAGGGGGGGACTACGAGCAGTACTTC CAWEKTGGDYEQYF
TRBD1 TRBJ2-2 TRBV10-3 NA TGTGCCATCAGTGCCTCGACAGGGTTGGGCACCGGGGAGCTGTTTTTT CAISASTGLGTGELFF
TRBD1 TRBJ1-1 TRBV19 few TGTGCCAGTAGTCCGGGACAGTTCAGGGCTGAAGCTTTCTTT CASSPGQFRAEAFF
TRBD1 TRBJ2-3 TRBV18 NA TGTGCCAGCTCACCGTGGACAGGGGGGAGGTCAGATACGCAGTATTTT CASSPWTGGRSDTQYF
NA TRBJ2-7 TRBV30 NA TGTGCCTGGAGTGGAAGACGAGGCTACGAGCAGTACTTC CAWSGRRGYEQYF
NA TRBJ2-5 TRBV28 NA TGTGCCAGCAAGCCCGGAAACTACCAAGAGACCCAGTACTTC CASKPGNYQETQYF
NA TRBJ2-1 TRBV7-7 NA TGTGCTAGCAGCCCCGAAGGTGGGAGGAGGAACAATGAGCAGTTCTTC CASSPEGGRRNNEQFF
TRBD2 TRBJ2-3 TRBV4-3 NA TGCGCCAGCAGCCAAGAAAGGGCGGGGGGGCAGTATTTT CASSQERAGGQYF
TRBD2 TRBJ2-7 TRBV11-2 NA TGTGCCAGCAGCTTAGGTAGCGGGAGAGGCTACGAGCAGTACTTC CASSLGSGRGYEQYF
TRBD1 TRBJ1-1 TRBV6-1 NA TGTGCCAGCAGTGCCAAGACAGGGCCCACTGAAGCTTTCTTT CASSAKTGPTEAFF
NA TRBJ2-1 TRBV7-8 NA TGTGCCAGCAGCTCATGGGATGAGCAGTTCTTC CASSSWDEQFF
NA TRBJ2-3 TRBV29-1 once TGCAGCGCTGAGTCGGGCACAGATACGCAGTATTTT CSAESGTDTQYF
NA TRBJ1-3 TRBV6-5 once TGTGCCAGCAGCCGACAAGCAACCTCTGGAAACACCATATATTTT CASSRQATSGNTIYF
NA TRBJ2-2 TRBV5-1 NA TGCGCCAGCAGTAGGACCGCGAACACCGGGGAGCTGTTTTTT CASSRTANTGELFF
NA TRBJ2-1 TRBV19 NA TGTGCGACCCGGGAGCCCTCCTACAATGAGCAGTTCTTC CATREPSYNEQFF
TRBD1 TRBJ1-1 TRBV28 NA TGTGCCAGCAGGAGCGAGACAGGGAAGAACACTGAAGCTTTCTTT CASRSETGKNTEAFF
TRBD2 TRBJ2-7 TRBV10-2 NA TGCGCCAGCAGTGAAGGGCTAGCGGGGCCCTACGAGCAGTACTTC CASSEGLAGPYEQYF
NA TRBJ1-1 TRBV5-1 NA TGCGCCAGCAGCTTGGGGTTGGGGATCACTGAAGCTTTCTTT CASSLGLGITEAFF
NA TRBJ2-1 TRBV9 NA TGTGCCAGCAGCGTAGTAGGGGCTTCCTACAATGAGCAGTTCTTC CASSVVGASYNEQFF
TRBD2 TRBJ2-1 TRBV4-3 NA TGCGCCAGCAGCCTAGGACTAGCGAGTTACAATGAGCAGTTCTTC CASSLGLASYNEQFF
TRBD1 TRBJ1-2 TRBV19 NA TGTGCCAGTAGTCCCCAGGGGGCTTTGGGCTACACCTTC CASSPQGALGYTF
NA TRBJ1-2 TRBV19 once TGTGCCAGATACAGGGTACCACTTGGAGGCTACACCTTC CARYRVPLGGYTF
TRBD2 TRBJ2-2 TRBV5-1 NA TGCGCCAGCAGTTTGAGACTAGCGGAGCTCAACACCGGGGAGCTGTTTTTT CASSLRLAELNTGELFF
TRBD1 TRBJ1-1 TRBV6-1 NA TGTGCCAGCCGCTTGACAGGGAATACTGAAGCTTTCTTT CASRLTGNTEAFF
TRBD1 TRBJ2-7 TRBV30 NA TGTGCCTGGAGTGTAGACAGGGGTCCCTACGAGCAGTACTTC CAWSVDRGPYEQYF
NA TRBJ2-1 TRBV28 NA TGTGCCAGCAGCGGGTCCTACAATGAGCAGTTCTTC CASSGSYNEQFF
NA TRBJ2-4 TRBV25-1 NA TGTGCCAGCAGTGAATTTGGGGAAACCAAAAACATTCAGTACTTC CASSEFGETKNIQYF
NA TRBJ2-1 TRBV25-1 few TGTGCCAGCCAGGAGGGGGCGGGCTACAATGAGCAGTTCTTC CASQEGAGYNEQFF
TRBD2 TRBJ2-3 TRBV19 NA TGTGCCACCTCCGGGGCGGGAGGCCTGACGGCCACAGATACGCAGTATTTT CATSGAGGLTATDTQYF
NA TRBJ2-7 TRBV19 NA TGTGCCAGTAGTATCAGGGGCGCCCAGCTCGACGAGCAGTACTTC CASSIRGAQLDEQYF
TRBD1 TRBJ2-7 TRBV7-8 NA TGTGCCAGCAGCTTTCGAGACAGGGTCCACGAGCAGTACTTC CASSFRDRVHEQYF
NA TRBJ2-1 TRBV5-4 once TGTGCCAGCAGCACCTCCTACAATGAGCAGTTCTTC CASSTSYNEQFF
TRBD2 TRBJ2-7 TRBV11-2 NA TGTGCCAGCACCCCCGGGGCTAGCGGGAGCTACGAGCAGTACTTC CASTPGASGSYEQYF
TRBD2 TRBJ2-6 TRBV5-6 NA TGTGCCAGCAGCAGTAGCGGGACTAGCTCTGGGGCCAACGTCCTGACTTTC CASSSSGTSSGANVLTF
NA TRBJ1-1 TRBV10-3 NA TGTGCCATCAGTCCTTACGGGGGAGTGAACACTGAAGCTTTCTTT CAISPYGGVNTEAFF
NA TRBJ2-1 TRBV10-1 NA TGCGCCAGTTCACCCGGGGCCTACAATGAGCAGTTCTTC CASSPGAYNEQFF
NA TRBJ2-5 TRBV6-1 once TGTGCCAGCAGAGCTTACCAAGAGACCCAGTACTTC CASRAYQETQYF
TRBD1 TRBJ2-4 TRBV5-4 NA TGTGCCAGCAGCTTGCCAGGGGGCAAGCAAAACATTCAGTACTTC CASSLPGGKQNIQYF
NA TRBJ1-1 TRBV6-5 NA TGTGCCAGCAGTTATGGTAGCACTGAAGCTTTCTTT CASSYGSTEAFF